The source of this T cell receptor beta chain is a study of OX40 agonist ivuxolimab in advanced cancers. Turning to the study itself: Three patients, one with hepatocellular carcinoma and two with cutaneous melanoma, responded partially.

Clones were read by immunoSEQ multiplex PCR, and TCRdb kept only the in-frame ones, dropping some. Of about 77,000 clones listed, 65% to 85% were seen once; the top ten hold 3.5% to 6%. Study-wide points: It was not determined which antigens were specifically recognized by the peripheral T cells that had undergone clonal expansion.

V lost 2 bases and J 3 bases, leaving 11 bases between the germline ends. This CDR3 spans 14 amino acids. Per germline, CDR1 SGHVS and CDR2 FNYEAQ. On this clone itself: As yet, its antigen is unknown.

The specimen comprised CD4+ or CD8+ T cells sorted from blood, sampled in a trial of the OX40 agonist ivuxolimab. This TCR was sampled from an adult with an advanced solid tumor such as melanoma, head and neck, liver or kidney cancer. The chain couples TRBV7-6 to TRBJ2-7, with D perhaps TRBD1 (6 bases). In nucleotides, the CDR3 is TGTGCCAGCAGCTTACAACAGGGAATCTACGAGCAGTACTTC. It yields the protein CASSLQQGIYEQYF.